These 15 T cell receptor beta chains were all obtained from the same sample, sequenced in a study of blood T cell repertoires in COVID-19. Repertoires were generated with immunoSEQ multiplex PCR, while TCRdb's copy carries only in-frame clones and drops some. The repertoire includes about 64,000 clones, roughly 80% of them detected once, and roughly an eighth sits in the top ten. Sequencing input: peripheral blood. The origin of the receptors is an elderly man with acute or convalescent COVID-19.

This chain connects TRBV19 to TRBJ1-6; 7 positions match TRBD1. The CDR3 is 14 amino acids. CDR1 is LNHDA, CDR2 SQIVND, per germline (reference sequence). V shed 4 bases, J shed 5 bases, and the junction held 2 bases outside the gene matches. The CDR3 nucleotides read TGTGCCAGTAGTACTACAGGGGATAATTCACCCCTCCACTTT. It translates to CASSTTGDNSPLHF.

The V and J genes are TRBV15 and TRBJ1-3, with a possible D match to TRBD1 (6 bases). Deletions cut 5 bases from V and 8 bases from J, with 7 bases between. CDR3 length: 11 residues. CDR1 and CDR2 (germline): LNHNV, YYDKDF (reference sequence). CDR3 nucleotides: TGTGCCACCAGCGACAGGTACACCATATATTTT. Its translation: CATSDRYTIYF. Full variable domain (rest looked up from reference TRBV15 and TRBJ1-3): DAMVIQNPRYQVTQFGKPVTLSCSQTLNHNVMYWYQQKSSQAPKLLFHYYDKDFNNEADTPDNFQSRRPNTSFCFLDIRSPGLGDTAMYLCATSDRYTIYFGEGSWLTVV.

The gene calls are TRBV6-5 and TRBJ2-2; the match to TRBD2 covers 7 bases. Germline V gene lookup returns CDR1 MNHEY and CDR2 SVGAGI. The CDR3 length is 15 residues. Trimming removed 2 bases from V and 2 bases from J; junction bases left unmatched: 2. DNA of the CDR3: TGTGCCAGCAGTTACGGCGGGGGAAACACCGGGGAGCTGTTTTTT. Its translation: CASSYGGGNTGELFF.

The rearrangement joins TRBV10-3 to TRBJ1-5, with D uncertain. Germline loops: CDR1 ENHRY, CDR2 SYGVKD. The CDR3 covers 14 residues. The V end lost 0 bases, the J end lost 5 bases, and 8 bases lay between the germline ends. The CDR3 DNA is TGTGCCATCAGTGAGTCGCGGACTTATCAGCCCCAGCATTTT. This gives the protein CAISESRTYQPQHF.

The rearrangement links TRBV11-3 to TRBJ2-7; no reliable D call. Germline values: CDR1 SGHNT, CDR2 YENEEA. This CDR3 is built from 13 residues. Deletions cut 0 bases from V and 7 bases from J, with 10 bases between. The CDR3 coding sequence is TGTGCCAGCAGCTTAGATCCCTCGCGGGAGCAGTACTTC. It encodes CASSLDPSREQYF.

In this sample, this clone turned up once. The chain carries TRBV5-1 and TRBJ1-4, with 7 nucleotides matching TRBD1. The germline V gene encodes CDR1 SGHRS and CDR2 YFSETQ. V trimming: 0 bases; J trimming: 7 bases; junction bases outside the gene matches: 9. This CDR3 region has 16 residues. The CDR3 reads CASSLAGTGVIEKLFF. The CDR3 bases are TGCGCCAGCAGCTTGGCCGGAACAGGGGTGATTGAAAAACTGTTTTTT.

The chain recombines TRBV2 with TRBJ2-1; 9 bases map to TRBD2. V was clipped by 6 bases and J by 9 bases; unmatched bases: 6. CDR1 is SNHLY, CDR2 FYNNEI, per germline. CDR3 length: 13 residues. CDR3 in amino acids: CASRGAGGGEQFF. The CDR3 DNA follows: TGTGCCAGCAGGGGAGCGGGAGGTGGTGAGCAGTTCTTC.

The sample holds one count of this clone. The J gene is TRBJ1-1, the V gene TRBV7-8; TRBD1 is a possible D gene (6 bases). The CDR3 contains 16 residues. With 1 base removed from V and 4 bases from J, the gap between germline ends came to 16 bases. The germline gives CDR1 SGHVS, CDR2 FQNEAQ. This chain's CDR3 is CASSLVLAGAPTEAFF. In DNA form, the CDR3 reads TGTGCCAGCAGCTTAGTATTGGCGGGGGCTCCCACTGAAGCTTTCTTT.

This clone was picked up one time. This CDR3 reads CASSLNRATYEQYF. The DNA for the CDR3 is TGTGCCAGCAGCTTAAACAGGGCTACCTACGAGCAGTACTTC. The chain carries TRBV11-3 and TRBJ2-7, with a possible D match to TRBD1 (6 bases). The CDR3 contains 14 residues. Looked up from germline, CDR1 is SGHNT and CDR2 is YENEEA. V was trimmed by 2 bases and J by 2 bases, leaving 10 bases between them. Together with reference TRBV11-3 and TRBJ2-7, the CDR3 gives the full variable domain: EAGVVQSPRYKIIEKKQPVAFWCNPISGHNTLYWYLQNLGQGPELLIRYENEEAVDDSQLPKDRFSAERLKGVDSTLKIQPAELGDSAVYLCASSLNRATYEQYFGPGTRLTVT.

V and J are TRBV19 and TRBJ1-2; D perhaps matches TRBD1 (6 bases). Germline CDR1 LNHDA, CDR2 SQIVND (reference sequence). V lost 7 bases and J 0 bases, leaving 12 bases between the germline ends. The CDR3 loop spans 14 amino acids. CDR3 in DNA: TGTGCCAGTAACCCGGGACACACTAACTATGGCTACACCTTC. It codes for CASNPGHTNYGYTF.

The chain recombines TRBV18 with TRBJ2-2, with TRBD2 matching 10 bases. This CDR3 is 15 amino acids long. V shed 6 bases and J 3 bases; nucleotides not matched to a gene: 4. Germline V gene data show CDR1 as KGHSH and CDR2 as LQKENI. The CDR3 spells CASSLLAGDTGELFF. The CDR3 nucleotides are TGTGCCAGCTCCCTTCTAGCGGGGGACACCGGGGAGCTGTTTTTT. The full variable domain, with the rest looked up from reference TRBV18 and TRBJ2-2, is NAGVMQNPRHLVRRRGQEARLRCSPMKGHSHVYWYRQLPEEGLKFMVYLQKENIIDESGMPKERFSAEFPKEGPSILRIQQVVRGDSAAYFCASSLLAGDTGELFFGEGSRLTVL.

The V call is TRBV6-5, the J call TRBJ1-2; weak D call: TRBD1 (5 bases). The ends were cut back, 6 bases at V and 8 bases at J, with 19 bases in the middle. Germline V CDR1 and CDR2: MNHEY, SVGAGI. This CDR3 comprises 14 residues. In DNA form, the CDR3 reads TGTGCCAGCAGGGATCTGGTGGGGCGGCAAGGCTACACCTTC. Protein product: CASRDLVGRQGYTF.

V is TRBV29-1 and J is TRBJ1-1; 7 bases agree with TRBD1. This CDR3 contains 14 residues. Germline values: CDR1 SQVTM, CDR2 ANQGSEA. J lost 0 bases, V lost 7 bases, and 8 bases had no gene match. The CDR3 reads CSARDRSMNTEAFF. The CDR3 DNA reads TGCAGCGCCCGGGACAGATCCATGAACACTGAAGCTTTCTTT.

This clone was seen a single time. The chain carries TRBV6-2 or TRBV6-3 and TRBJ2-1; D gene unclear. CDR3 size: 14 residues. Germline CDR1 reads MNHEY; CDR2 reads SVGEGT. The germline V and J ends were trimmed by 2 bases and 4 bases, with 9 bases remaining between them. The CDR3 is CASSYPQVYNEQFF. The CDR3 coding sequence is TGTGCCAGCAGTTACCCTCAGGTTTACAATGAGCAGTTCTTC.

The genes are TRBV5-4 and TRBJ2-2, with 9 bases matching TRBD1. In germline, CDR1 is SGHNT, CDR2 YYREEE (reference sequence). The ends lost 0 bases at V and 6 bases at J; junction bases unmatched: 6. CDR3 length equals 16 residues. In nucleotides, the CDR3 is TGTGCCAGCAGCTTGGGTCCAGACAGGGGGTCCGGGGAGCTGTTTTTT. Protein: CASSLGPDRGSGELFF.